The 18 T cell receptor beta chains below all came from one sample that was sequenced in a study of blood T cell repertoires in COVID-19. Sequencing used immunoSEQ multiplex PCR; TCRdb keeps in-frame clones, though not all of them. The sample has 60,000 or so clones, almost 85% seen once; the top ten hold about 17%. Source material: peripheral blood. All receptors come from a human donor in a cohort sampled during active COVID-19.

The chain is built from TRBV5-1 and TRBJ1-5, with D unresolved. Trimming cost V 5 bases and J 1 base, with 10 bases left between them. Per germline, CDR1 SGHRS and CDR2 YFSETQ. CDR3 length equals 14 residues. CDR3 DNA sequence: TGCGCCAGCAGAAAGCGGGAGAGCAATCAGCCCCAGCATTTT. Amino acids: CASRKRESNQPQHF.

This chain connects TRBV15 to TRBJ1-2; D perhaps matches TRBD1 (5 bases). The CDR3 has 15 amino acids. CDR1 LNHNV and CDR2 YYDKDF come from the germline V gene (reference sequence). V lost 0 bases to trimming and J lost 6 bases, with 14 bases between them. In DNA, the CDR3 is TGTGCCACCAGCAGAGATAGTAGGGGCTGGGATGGCTACACCTTC. This codes for CATSRDSRGWDGYTF.

The V and J genes are TRBV6-1 and TRBJ1-1, with unresolved D. The CDR3 contains 17 residues. Germline-derived CDR1 and CDR2 are MNHNS and SASEGT. V was cut by 3 bases and J by 2 bases, with 19 bases left in between. Here the CDR3 reads CASSEPFFTNSNTEAFF. As DNA, the CDR3 is TGTGCCAGCAGTGAGCCTTTCTTCACAAATTCCAACACTGAAGCTTTCTTT.

Concerning this clone itself: Other nucleotide sequences in the sample specify the same CDR3. CDR3 sequence reads: CSAPGAYEQYF. The CDR3 coding sequence is TGCAGTGCCCCGGGGGCCTACGAGCAGTACTTC. This rearrangement joins TRBV20-1 to TRBJ2-7, with D maybe TRBD2 (6 bases). Trimming left V 6 bases short and J 2 bases short, with 8 bases between. The CDR3 has 11 residues. Germline CDR1 DFQATT, CDR2 SNEGSKA (reference sequence).

The rearrangement uses TRBV6-5 and TRBJ2-5; TRBD1 matches 7 bases. J gave up 5 bases and V 6 bases, and 12 bases lay outside the gene matches. This CDR3 region has 15 residues. Germline CDR1 is MNHEY and CDR2 is SVGAGI. CDR3 DNA: TGTGCCAGCAGCTTAACCGGGACAGAACGGGAGACCCAGTACTTC. This codes for CASSLTGTERETQYF.

This chain joins TRBV19 and TRBJ2-3; TRBD2 agrees at 10 bases. J gave up 3 bases and V 9 bases, and 3 bases lay outside the gene matches. The CDR3 runs to 13 residues. Germline V lookup: CDR1 LNHDA, CDR2 SQIVND (reference sequence). Here the CDR3 reads CASRGLATDTQYF. The CDR3 DNA follows: TGTGCCAGCCGGGGACTAGCGACAGATACGCAGTATTTT.

The chain joins TRBV24-1 to TRBJ2-5; 8 bases agree with TRBD2. The CDR3 is 16 amino acids. From germline, CDR1 is KGHDR and CDR2 SFDVKD. Trimming removed 2 bases from V and 5 bases from J; junction bases left unmatched: 9. CDR3 sequence reads: CATSDWDGGGRETQYF. Written as DNA, the CDR3 is TGTGCCACCAGTGATTGGGACGGGGGGGGACGGGAGACCCAGTACTTC.

V and J are TRBV7-2 and TRBJ1-3; 8 bases agree with TRBD1. This CDR3 has 16 residues. V was pared by 0 bases and J by 4 bases, with 5 bases of the junction left unmatched. CDR1 is SGHTA, CDR2 FQGNSA, per germline. The CDR3 DNA reads as TGTGCCAGCAGCTTAGCGGGGGCAGGGGGCGGAAACACCATATATTTT. Encoded protein: CASSLAGAGGGNTIYF.

The V call is TRBV5-4, the J call TRBJ2-5; 12 positions agree with TRBD2. V lost 0 bases and J lost 4; bases outside the gene matches: 4. The germline gives CDR1 SGHNT, CDR2 YYREEE (reference sequence). The CDR3 runs to 16 residues. The CDR3 sequence: CASSLGLAGGVETQYF. Written as DNA, the CDR3 is TGTGCCAGCAGCTTGGGTCTAGCGGGGGGGGTAGAGACCCAGTACTTC.

The chain links TRBV29-1 to TRBJ2-3; 10 bases line up with TRBD2. Germline V gives CDR1 SQVTM, CDR2 ANQGSEA. This CDR3 region has 16 residues. V gave up 4 bases and J gave up 3 bases; unmatched junction bases: 10. CDR3 sequence reads: CSVGSPAGGPTDTQYF. The CDR3, as DNA: TGCAGCGTTGGATCCCCAGCGGGGGGGCCAACAGATACGCAGTATTTT.

V gene TRBV11-2 combines with J gene TRBJ2-5; weak D call: TRBD2 (6 bases). Trimming took 4 bases from V and 4 from J, leaving 16 bases between them. The CDR3 spans 15 residues. Germline CDR1 reads SGHAT; CDR2 reads FQNNGV. The CDR3 protein is CASSSLGPGGETQYF. For the CDR3, the DNA is TGTGCCAGCAGCTCCTTGGGCCCCGGGGGAGAGACCCAGTACTTC.

This chain joins TRBV10-2 and TRBJ1-2; 7 bases agree with TRBD1. The CDR3 has 14 amino acids. Per the germline V gene, CDR1 is WSHSY and CDR2 is SAAADI. V dropped 6 bases and J dropped 6; count of bases not matched to a gene: 10. CDR3 nucleotide sequence: TGCGCCAGCAGACATTCTGGACAGGTTCATGGCTACACCTTC. Its protein product is CASRHSGQVHGYTF.

The chain combines TRBV14 with TRBJ1-2; the D gene is possibly TRBD1 (5 bases). The V gene lost 4 bases and the J gene lost 5 bases, with 8 bases spanning the gap. Per germline, CDR1 SGHDN and CDR2 FVKESK. The CDR3 contains 12 residues. The CDR3 DNA reads TGTGCCAGCAGCCCGGACACGTATGGCTACACCTTC. Protein: CASSPDTYGYTF. Full variable domain (remainder filled in from reference TRBV14 and TRBJ1-2): EAGVTQFPSHSVIEKGQTVTLRCDPISGHDNLYWYRRVMGKEIKFLLHFVKESKQDESGMPNNRFLAERTGGTYSTLKVQPAELEDSGVYFCASSPDTYGYTFGSGTRLTVV.

The chain couples TRBV21-1 to TRBJ1-3; the D call TRBD1 from the table was never checked on the DNA. TRBV21-1 counts as a pseudogene. The CDR3 sequence is 15 residues long. This CDR3 is CASSKGGQIGNTIYF. CDR3 sequence (DNA): TGTGCCAGCAGCAAGGGGGGACAGATCGGAAACACCATATATTTT.

The chain recombines TRBV18 with TRBJ1-6; D possibly corresponds to TRBD1 (6 bases). Trimming took 4 bases from V and 9 from J, leaving 13 bases between them. Germline CDR1 KGHSH, CDR2 LQKENI. CDR3 size: 14 residues. The CDR3 DNA reads as TGTGCCAGCTCACGGGACATAGCCAGTTCACCCCTCCACTTT. Its protein product is CASSRDIASSPLHF. Drawing the rest from reference TRBV18 and TRBJ1-6, the complete variable domain is NAGVMQNPRHLVRRRGQEARLRCSPMKGHSHVYWYRQLPEEGLKFMVYLQKENIIDESGMPKERFSAEFPKEGPSILRIQQVVRGDSAAYFCASSRDIASSPLHFGNGTRLTVT.

V is TRBV5-4 and J is TRBJ2-1; 10 bases align to TRBD1. J gave up 0 bases and V 6 bases, and 6 bases lay outside the gene matches. Germline V gene data show CDR1 as SGHNT and CDR2 as YYREEE (reference sequence). CDR3 length equals 16 residues. The CDR3 sequence: CASNPGQGGSYNEQFF. In nucleotides, the CDR3 is TGTGCCAGCAATCCCGGACAGGGGGGCTCCTACAATGAGCAGTTCTTC.

This sequence joins TRBV3-1 (or the pseudogene TRBV3-2) and TRBJ2-3, with 9 bases lining up with TRBD2. CDR3 length: 16 amino acids. Unmatched junction bases numbered 8, after V lost 5 bases and J lost 2 bases. Per the germline V gene, CDR1 is LGHDT and CDR2 is YNNKEL (reference sequence). Here the CDR3 reads CASSNIAGATTDTQYF. Here the CDR3 DNA reads TGTGCCAGCAGCAACATAGCGGGGGCGACCACAGATACGCAGTATTTT.

The CDR3 DNA follows: TGTGCCAGCAGCAGGGGGTATTACAATGAGCAGTTCTTC. This sequence encodes CASSRGYYNEQFF. The chain has TRBV3-1 (or the pseudogene TRBV3-2) and TRBJ2-1; possible D gene TRBD1, 6 bases. Trimming left V 5 bases short and J 4 bases short, with 9 bases between. The germline V gene encodes CDR1 LGHDT and CDR2 YNNKEL (reference sequence). This CDR3 has 13 amino acids.